These 18 T cell receptor beta chains share one sample of origin, sequenced in a study of T cell clones after liver transplantation. Repertoires were generated with immunoSEQ multiplex PCR, while TCRdb's copy carries only in-frame clones and drops some. The sample contains 85,000 to 130,000 clones, 80% to 85% of which appear only once. The sample in question was CD4+ T cells from blood, obtained before liver transplant. These receptors came from a human donor who received a liver transplant.

The chain couples TRBV5-1 to TRBJ2-2, with D uncertain. CDR1 is SGHRS and CDR2 is YFSETQ in the germline V gene. The CDR3 totals 16 residues. Trimming removed 0 bases from V and 5 bases from J, with 14 bases in between. CDR3 sequence (DNA): TGCGCCAGCAGCTTGGCAACAAGTTTGAGGACCGGGGAGCTGTTTTTT. Residues: CASSLATSLRTGELFF.

The CDR3 is CARGETGRLNTEAFF. For the CDR3, the DNA is TGTGCCAGGGGGGAAACAGGACGGTTGAACACTGAAGCTTTCTTT. The chain joins TRBV6-5 to TRBJ1-1; D perhaps matches TRBD1 (5 bases). The length of the CDR3 is 15 residues. Trimming removed 9 bases at V and 0 bases at J, with 17 bases between. Per the germline V gene, CDR1 is MNHEY and CDR2 is SVGAGI.

The rearrangement links TRBV4-1 to TRBJ1-3; a weak D match, TRBD1 (6 bases). This CDR3 is built from 15 residues. V shed 4 bases and J shed 4 bases, with 14 bases lying between them. Germline CDR1 reads MGHRA; CDR2 reads YSYEKL. The CDR3 DNA reads TGCGCCAGCAGCCTGGCAGGGGCTACCGGAAACACCATATATTTT. Protein product: CASSLAGATGNTIYF.

This chain connects TRBV28 to TRBJ1-3, with D unclear. The V end lost 5 bases, the J end lost 6 bases, and 14 bases lay between the germline ends. CDR1 is MDHEN, CDR2 SYDVKM, per germline. The CDR3 length is 14 residues. The CDR3 DNA sequence: TGTGCCAGCAGTATCCCTTCCCTCGCAAACACCATATATTTT. Translation: CASSIPSLANTIYF.

This sequence joins TRBV6-6 and TRBJ2-3, with D maybe TRBD2 (5 bases). Trimming took 0 bases from V and 2 from J, leaving 9 bases between them. Germline V gene sequence: CDR1 MNHNY, CDR2 SVGAGI (reference sequence). The CDR3 totals 15 residues. The CDR3 nucleotides are TGTGCCAGCAGTTACTCTAGGGAGAACACAGATACGCAGTATTTT. Translated: CASSYSRENTDTQYF.

Remarks on this clone: Germline and junction disagree at one end, which may indicate a read error. The V call is TRBV2, the J call TRBJ2-1, with 9 bases lining up with TRBD1. Per the germline V gene, CDR1 is SNHLY and CDR2 is FYNNEI. The CDR3 extends over 13 amino acids. The CDR3 nucleotides are TGTGCCGGCAGCACCGCTGAGGAGACAGGGGGTTTCTTC. It codes for CAGSTAEETGGFF.

The chain uses TRBV4-3 and TRBJ2-1, with D perhaps TRBD1 (5 bases). V lost 0 bases and J 7 bases, leaving 7 bases between the germline ends. This CDR3 spans 13 amino acids. In germline, CDR1 is LGHNA, CDR2 YSLEER. The CDR3 spells CASSQEGANEQFF. The CDR3 coding sequence is TGCGCCAGCAGCCAAGAAGGGGCGAATGAGCAGTTCTTC.

This clone has just one count. V is TRBV7-2 and J is TRBJ2-7; no firm D call. CDR1 is SGHTA, CDR2 FQGNSA, per germline. Trimming pared 5 bases from V and 0 bases from J, leaving 20 bases between. The CDR3 is made up of 17 amino acids. The CDR3 nucleotides read TGTGCCAGCAGCGTAGGACGTCCCGGTTCCGTCTCCTACGAGCAGTACTTC. It is translated as CASSVGRPGSVSYEQYF. Full variable domain (remainder filled in from reference TRBV7-2 and TRBJ2-7): GAGVSQSPSNKVTEKGKDVELRCDPISGHTALYWYRQSLGQGLEFLIYFQGNSAPDKSGLPSDRFSAERTGGSVSTLTIQRTQQEDSAVYLCASSVGRPGSVSYEQYFGPGTRLTVT.

The rearrangement joins TRBV6-1 to TRBJ1-5; TRBD1 might be the D (6 bases). This CDR3 is built from 16 residues. Trimming shortened V by 4 bases and J by 0 bases, and 13 bases separated the two germline ends. Germline V CDR1 and CDR2: MNHNS, SASEGT. The CDR3 DNA reads as TGTGCCAGCAGTGTGCAGGGGCACTATAGCAATCAGCCCCAGCATTTT. Translated, it gives CASSVQGHYSNQPQHF.

A few counts support this clone. The chain couples TRBV4-1 to TRBJ1-1, with 7 positions matching TRBD1. The CDR3 contains 19 residues. V shed 0 bases, J shed 6 bases, and the junction held 19 bases outside the gene matches. Germline V gene data show CDR1 as MGHRA and CDR2 as YSYEKL. DNA of the CDR3: TGCGCCAGCAGCCAAGATTTGTTTGGTCTTGCAGGGGGTTTTTCTGAAGCTTTCTTT. Translated, it gives CASSQDLFGLAGGFSEAFF.

The chain uses TRBV5-4 and TRBJ2-3; D not certain. The V end lost 5 bases, the J end lost 3 bases, and 10 bases lay between the germline ends. Germline V gene lookup returns CDR1 SGHNT and CDR2 YYREEE (reference sequence). There are 13 residues in the CDR3. The CDR3 sequence is CASSYKPTDTQYF. CDR3 sequence (DNA): TGTGCCAGCAGTTATAAACCAACAGATACGCAGTATTTT.

The CDR3 sequence: CASSLARGHKKLFF. CDR3 DNA sequence: TGTGCCAGCAGCTTAGCCCGGGGACACAAAAAACTGTTTTTT. The rearrangement joins TRBV7-9 to TRBJ1-4; the D gene is possibly TRBD1 (6 bases). This CDR3 is 14 amino acids long. Germline V lookup: CDR1 SEHNR, CDR2 FQNEAQ (reference sequence). With 0 bases removed from V and 9 bases from J, the gap between germline ends came to 11 bases.

This clone was detected a few times. The chain uses TRBV2 and TRBJ2-7; 11 bases agree with TRBD2. Germline trimming cut 2 bases from V and 4 bases from J; bases unmatched to any gene: 10. CDR3 length equals 17 residues. Germline values: CDR1 SNHLY, CDR2 FYNNEI. CDR3 residues: CASSEFSSSGREYEQYF. DNA for the CDR3: TGTGCCAGCAGTGAATTTTCCAGTAGCGGGAGGGAATACGAGCAGTACTTC.

The chain joins TRBV5-6 to TRBJ1-3; the D gene is possibly TRBD1 (5 bases). Germline V gene data show CDR1 as SGHDT and CDR2 as YYEEEE. The CDR3 has 15 residues. The V and J ends lost 2 bases and 4 bases respectively, with 13 bases between them. CDR3 bases: TGTGCCAGCAGCTTACTAGGGACTTACGGAAACACCATATATTTT. It translates to CASSLLGTYGNTIYF.

The chain couples TRBV9 to TRBJ2-2; D gene unclear. The CDR3 loop spans 16 amino acids. Germline assignment: CDR1 SGDLS and CDR2 YYNGEE. V lost 0 bases, J lost 0 bases, and 9 bases lay in between. This CDR3 reads CASSVVSVANTGELFF. The CDR3 bases are TGTGCCAGCAGCGTAGTCAGCGTCGCGAACACCGGGGAGCTGTTTTTT.

The rearrangement joins TRBV7-2 to TRBJ2-2, with 13 bases lining up with TRBD2. From germline, CDR1 is SGHTA and CDR2 FQGNSA. The CDR3 is made up of 16 amino acids. V was clipped by 3 bases and J by 7 bases; unmatched bases: 5. For the CDR3, the DNA is TGTGCCAGCAGCTTGGGACTAGCGGGGCTAGGCGGGGAGCTGTTTTTT. Protein product: CASSLGLAGLGGELFF.

This clone came up once. The chain joins TRBV18 to TRBJ2-6; D ambiguous. The CDR3 spans 19 residues. V was trimmed by 6 bases and J by 0 bases, leaving 21 bases between them. CDR1 and CDR2 (germline): KGHSH, LQKENI. CDR3 sequence reads: CASSQLQAPLGSGANVLTF. DNA for the CDR3: TGTGCCAGCTCGCAACTCCAAGCGCCGTTGGGCTCTGGGGCCAACGTCCTGACTTTC.

The V gene is TRBV9, the J gene TRBJ2-2; TRBD1 matches 7 bases. Germline CDR1 is SGDLS and CDR2 is YYNGEE. The junction had 5 bases not matched to a gene; V was cut back by 3 bases and J by 9 bases. The CDR3 consists of 13 residues. CDR3 sequence: CASSGKTGWELFF. The CDR3 DNA reads TGTGCCAGCAGCGGGAAGACAGGGTGGGAGCTGTTTTTT. Based on the CDR3 plus reference TRBV9 and TRBJ2-2, the full variable domain is DSGVTQTPKHLITATGQRVTLRCSPRSGDLSVYWYQQSLDQGLQFLIQYYNGEERAKGNILERFSAQQFPDLHSELNLSSLELGDSALYFCASSGKTGWELFFGEGSRLTVL.